Below are 7 T cell receptor beta chains sequenced from a single sample in a study of early T cells in non-severe SARS-CoV-2 infection. TCRdb recomputed calls from the 5' RACE reads with MiXCR, one row per CDR3 protein. The sample holds fewer than 65,000 distinct CDR3 sequences; around 8.6% are singletons and the top ten take under 4.5%. The specimen comprised whole blood, sampled at baseline. All receptors come from an adult who was a healthcare worker with PCR-confirmed SARS-CoV-2 infection or an uninfected control (not recorded which).

This clonotype occurred many times. The chain carries TRBV12-3 or TRBV12-4 and TRBJ1-2, with D perhaps TRBD1 (5 bases). The CDR3 length is 15 residues. V was trimmed by 3 bases and J by 5 bases, leaving 16 bases between them. The CDR3 loop reads CASSFFRDQGYGYTF. The CDR3 nucleotides read TGTGCCAGCAGTTTTTTCCGGGACCAAGGATATGGCTACACCTTC.

V usage is TRBV19 and J usage is TRBJ2-1; TRBD1 agrees at 8 bases. The V gene end was trimmed by 2 bases and the J gene end by 9 bases; junction bases not matched to a gene: 9. From germline, CDR1 is LNHDA and CDR2 SQIVND (reference sequence). CDR3 length equals 15 residues. The CDR3 nucleotides read TGTGCCAGTAGTATATGGGTCCAGGGGGCAGGTGAGCAGTTCTTC. Protein product: CASSIWVQGAGEQFF.

The sample holds many counts of this clonotype. The genes are TRBV9 and TRBJ1-2, with 9 positions matching TRBD1. V gave up 0 bases and J gave up 2 bases; unmatched junction bases: 14. The CDR3 is 19 residues long. Looked up from germline, CDR1 is SGDLS and CDR2 is YYNGEE. The CDR3 region has the DNA TGTGCCAGCAGCGTAGCGGTGGGACAGGGAATCTTGCGGAACTATGGCTACACCTTC. This codes for CASSVAVGQGILRNYGYTF.

The V call is TRBV29-1, the J call TRBJ2-1; D is unresolved. CDR3 size: 14 residues. Trimming pared 0 bases from V and 3 bases from J, leaving 9 bases between. Per germline, CDR1 SQVTM and CDR2 ANQGSEA. The CDR3 here is CSVEDGPLYNEQFF. The CDR3 DNA reads TGCAGCGTTGAAGATGGCCCACTCTACAATGAGCAGTTCTTC.

This clonotype was seen a handful of times. The gene calls are TRBV30 and TRBJ2-7; 10 bases agree with TRBD1. The germline gives CDR1 GTSNPN, CDR2 SVGIG (reference sequence). The junction had 3 bases not matched to a gene; V was cut back by 0 bases and J by 4 bases. The CDR3 totals 14 residues. The CDR3 DNA reads as TGTGCCTGGAGTGTATGGACAGGGGGGTACGAGCAGTACTTC. Protein sequence: CAWSVWTGGYEQYF.

J is TRBJ2-2 and V is TRBV29-1, with D possibly matching TRBD1 (5 bases). The CDR3 spans 13 residues. V was clipped by 3 bases and J by 9 bases, with 14 bases between them. The V gene's germline CDR1 is SQVTM and CDR2 ANQGSEA. The CDR3 DNA is TGCAGCGTTGAGTTACTTGTGGACAGGGAGCTGTTTTTT. Protein sequence: CSVELLVDRELFF.

This clonotype showed up just a few times. The genes are TRBV27 and TRBJ2-1; D possibly corresponds to TRBD1 (6 bases). The ends were cut back, 3 bases at V and 8 bases at J, with 14 bases in the middle. CDR3 length equals 14 residues. The V gene's germline CDR1 is MNHEY and CDR2 SMNVEV (reference sequence). The CDR3 here is CASSFMDQGYEQFF. As DNA, the CDR3 is TGTGCCAGCAGTTTTATGGATCAGGGGTATGAGCAGTTCTTC.